This T cell receptor beta chain was captured by sequencing in a study of beta chain features in type 1 diabetes (dated by TCRdb to 2016 to 2019). About the investigation overall: Mean age, gender distribution, total cell number and subset yield were not different between patients and healthy donors. In the study, recently diagnosed type 1 diabetes patients and matched healthy donors were compared on the TCRB repertoires of their sorted circulating CD4+ T cell subsets. Across all samples, 107,917,701 sorted cells were examined, and cell number per subset correlated strongly with RNA yield. Whereas all 30 or so donors provided naive and central memory subsets, regulatory and stem cell-like memory subsets were isolated from just 8 patients and about 8 healthy donors. Paper-wide results and their limitations: Shorter templates might have been favored by PCR, but patient and control samples were amplified and corrected together, so both groups would have been affected equally by any skew. HLA sub-analyses involved small numbers of individuals, so any influence of HLA type on TCRB rearrangement remained unresolved. At VDJ recombination sites, patients with type 1 diabetes made fewer insertions and deleted more nucleotides, a pattern implying thymic rearrangement abnormalities. Because cDNA rather than genomic DNA was sequenced, highly expressing activated cells could have been over-represented, although no difference in activation and CD3 levels was found between groups. Naive, central memory and regulatory TCRB repertoires appeared more similar among patients than among healthy donors. A moderate but significant shortening of TCRB CDR3 length was observed in type 1 diabetes patients in all four CD4+ subsets.

The entire isolated RNA was reverse transcribed using the High Capacity cDNA Reverse Transcription Kit, and thus expressed TCRB transcripts were sequenced. Deep immunoSEQ sequencing was performed on naive, central memory and regulatory T cell samples, with an average of approximately 4 million total reads per sample. Sorted cells were lysed in RLT buffer and RNA was extracted with DNase-treated RNeasy Micro or Mini kits, depending on cell number. To prevent cross-contamination, every cell subset was processed on its own, while patient and healthy donor samples were processed together. The immunoSEQ multiplex PCR was used to amplify TCRB sequences from cDNA, yielding 87-bp fragments that span the CDR3 region. Amplicons were sequenced on the Illumina HiSeq platform. As for how the authors treated the data: Synthetic template baselines were used to correct PCR bias computationally, reads within Hamming distance 2 were collapsed together, and singletons that could not be merged were discarded. Reads were aligned against IMGT to assign V, D and J genes, CDR3 length and insertions or deletions at six rearrangement sites. Within each subset, clonotype counts were normalized to sorted cell number, and only after that were true diversity and Gini coefficients computed with the tcR R package. Repertoire sharing was quantified using the overlap coefficient calculated on TCRB nucleotide sequences. Sourced from immuneACCESS, this table was stored by TCRdb with only in-frame sequences that have V and J called. A share of the clones is absent; for the studies checked, an unresolved V gene accounts for under half, and the remainder has no known explanation. V and J calls and clone size are given by that table; D and trimming were obtained from the DNA. This sample gives around 320,000 clones in total; 13% to 15% of them show up just once. Around 7% of the sample belongs to the ten largest clones.

V loses 3 bases, J loses 8 bases, and the germline ends lie 7 bases apart. As encoded in the germline V gene, CDR1 is SGHTA while CDR2 is FQGNSA. Counted from cysteine to phenylalanine, this CDR3 has 11 amino acids. The retained sequence is limited to the CDR3, 33 bases, with the frame set at the first base. This clone was counted between two and nine times. The antigen it binds to is not known. Nothing much larger sits one base from this clone, and base qualities are not available. A single peripheral blood draw of 95 to 150 mL on average was collected from each donor into heparinised tubes. A BD FACSAria II was used to sort naive, central memory, regulatory and stem cell-like memory CD4+ T cells with a panel that included CD45RO, CCR7, CD25, CD127, CD95 and CD27. Every sorted population had a purity above 95%. PBMCs were separated immediately by Lymphoprep density gradient centrifugation and were stained directly, without being cultured. To minimize batch effects, samples were stained and sorted in pairs, one healthy donor with one patient per experiment.

The receptor was isolated from a young man in good health. The chain was built from TRBV7-2 and TRBJ2-5; no D gene call is confident. Specimen: central memory CD4+ T cells from blood. The DNA sequence is TGTGCCAGCAGCTTCGGCGCAACCCAGTACTTC. Its translation is CASSFGATQYF.